This T cell receptor (beta chain) was sequenced for a study of response to subunit inactivated influenza vaccine. Remarks on this clonotype: Its specificity is unknown.

The J segment lost 4 bases and the V segment lost 6 bases, leaving 7 bases of the junction unmatched. The CDR3 extends over 15 amino acids. Study conclusions and caveats: Authors suggested each seasonal flu vaccination may recruit only limited numbers of new T cells.

A single record per CDR3 protein comes from TCRdb applying MiXCR to the RT-PCR reads. In the table there are approximately 500,000 distinct CDR3 sequences, under 15% of which are singletons. The chain carries TRBV12-3 or TRBV12-4 and TRBJ2-1, with 9 bases fitting TRBD2. Source: PBMCs from blood, taken 40 to 50 days after vaccination. The clonotype originates from a man aged 45-65 years who received an inactivated influenza vaccine. CDR3: CASRLTSGSYNEQFF. CDR3 nucleotide sequence: TGTGCCAGCAGGTTAACTAGCGGGTCTTACAATGAGCAGTTCTTC.